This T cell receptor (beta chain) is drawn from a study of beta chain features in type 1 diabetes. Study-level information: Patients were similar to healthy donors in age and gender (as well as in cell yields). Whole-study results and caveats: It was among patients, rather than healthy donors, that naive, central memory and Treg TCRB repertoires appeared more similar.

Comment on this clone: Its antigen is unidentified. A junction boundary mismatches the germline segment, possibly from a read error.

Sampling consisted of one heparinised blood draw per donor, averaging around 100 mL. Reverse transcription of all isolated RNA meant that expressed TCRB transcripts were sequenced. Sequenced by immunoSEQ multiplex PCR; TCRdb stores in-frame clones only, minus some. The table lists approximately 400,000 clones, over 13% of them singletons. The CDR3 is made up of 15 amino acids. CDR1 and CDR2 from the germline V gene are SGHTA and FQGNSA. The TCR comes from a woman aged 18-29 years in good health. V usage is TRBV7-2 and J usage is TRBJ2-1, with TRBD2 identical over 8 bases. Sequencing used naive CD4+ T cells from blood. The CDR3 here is CASSLAGSSYNEQFF. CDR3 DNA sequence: TGTGCCAGCAGCCTAGCGGGCAGCTCCTACAATGAGCAGTTCTTC.